This T cell receptor beta chain was sequenced for a study of blood T cell repertoires in COVID-19. Study as a whole: COVID-19 samples, acute and convalescent, were from the United States, Italy and Spain. From T cells, B-cell-depleted T cells, or PBMCs came the material, which was cDNA or gDNA.

In the study's own analysis: Amplification from reference gene primers served as the basis for estimated nucleated cell counts. The repertoire was sequenced with immunoSEQ multiplex PCR; TCRdb's copy has only in-frame clones and lacks some. That table gives V, J and clone size, and the DNA gave D and trimming. In the table there are roughly 150,000 clones, more than 80% of which are singletons. What was sequenced was peripheral blood. The sequence was obtained from a man in his fifties or sixties with acute or convalescent COVID-19.

In DNA form, the CDR3 reads TGTGCCAGCAGACTAGCGGGGGGGGAGCTGTTTTTT. Translating it yields CASRLAGGELFF. This chain uses TRBV3-1 (or the pseudogene TRBV3-2) with TRBJ2-2, with 10 bases aligning to TRBD2. This CDR3 has 12 residues. The germline gives CDR1 LGHDT, CDR2 YNNKEL (reference sequence). V gave up 6 bases and J gave up 8 bases; unmatched junction bases: 0.